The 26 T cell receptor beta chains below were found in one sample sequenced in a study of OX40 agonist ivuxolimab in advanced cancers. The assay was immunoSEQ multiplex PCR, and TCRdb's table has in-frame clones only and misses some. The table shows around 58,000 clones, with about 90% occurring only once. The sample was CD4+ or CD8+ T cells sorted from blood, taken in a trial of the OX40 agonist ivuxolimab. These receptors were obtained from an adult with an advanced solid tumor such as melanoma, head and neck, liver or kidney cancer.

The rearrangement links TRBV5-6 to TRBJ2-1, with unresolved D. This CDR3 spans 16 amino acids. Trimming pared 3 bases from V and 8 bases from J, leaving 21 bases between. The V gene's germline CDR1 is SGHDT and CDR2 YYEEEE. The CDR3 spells CASSSLLSSINDEQFF. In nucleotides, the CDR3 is TGTGCCAGCAGCTCCCTTTTGTCATCAATTAACGATGAGCAGTTCTTC.

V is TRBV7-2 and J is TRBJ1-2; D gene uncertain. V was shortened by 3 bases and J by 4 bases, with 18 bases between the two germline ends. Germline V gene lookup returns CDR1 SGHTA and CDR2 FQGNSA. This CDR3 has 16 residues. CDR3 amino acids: CASSLGYGRPLYGYTF. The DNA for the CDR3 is TGTGCCAGCAGCTTGGGGTACGGCCGTCCTCTCTATGGCTACACCTTC.

CDR3 sequence reads: CASSGTGTGDEKLFF. The CDR3 coding sequence is TGTGCCAGTAGTGGGACCGGGACAGGAGATGAAAAACTGTTTTTT. The chain recombines TRBV19 with TRBJ1-4; TRBD1 aligns across 8 bases. J lost 6 bases, V lost 5 bases, and 8 bases had no gene match. This CDR3 spans 15 amino acids. CDR1 and CDR2 (germline): LNHDA, SQIVND (reference sequence).

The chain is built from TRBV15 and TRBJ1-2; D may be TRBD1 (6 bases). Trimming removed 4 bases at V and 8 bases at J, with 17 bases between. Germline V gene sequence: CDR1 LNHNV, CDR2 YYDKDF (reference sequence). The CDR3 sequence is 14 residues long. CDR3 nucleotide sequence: TGTGCCACCAGCATAGACAGGAATCCGAGCGGCTACACCTTC. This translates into CATSIDRNPSGYTF. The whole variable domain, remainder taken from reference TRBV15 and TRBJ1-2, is DAMVIQNPRYQVTQFGKPVTLSCSQTLNHNVMYWYQQKSSQAPKLLFHYYDKDFNNEADTPDNFQSRRPNTSFCFLDIRSPGLGDTAMYLCATSIDRNPSGYTFGSGTRLTVV.

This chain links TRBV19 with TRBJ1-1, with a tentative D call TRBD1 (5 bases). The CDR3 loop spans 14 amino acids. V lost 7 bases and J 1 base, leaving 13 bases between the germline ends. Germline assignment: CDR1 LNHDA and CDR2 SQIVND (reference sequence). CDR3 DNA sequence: TGTGCCAGTAACCGTCCGGGGACGAACACTGAAGCTTTCTTT. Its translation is CASNRPGTNTEAFF.

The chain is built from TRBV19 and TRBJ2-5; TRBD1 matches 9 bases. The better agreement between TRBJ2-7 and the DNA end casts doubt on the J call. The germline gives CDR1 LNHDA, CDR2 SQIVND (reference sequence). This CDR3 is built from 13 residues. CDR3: CASSKGQGYEQYF. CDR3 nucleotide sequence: TGTGCCAGTAGTAAGGGACAGGGCTACGAGCAGTACTTC.

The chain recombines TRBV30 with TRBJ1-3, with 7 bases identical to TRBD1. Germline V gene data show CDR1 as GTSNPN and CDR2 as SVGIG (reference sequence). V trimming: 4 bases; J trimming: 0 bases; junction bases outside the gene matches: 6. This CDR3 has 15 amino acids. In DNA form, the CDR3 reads TGTGCCTGGAACCTAGACAGGGTCTCTGGAAACACCATATATTTT. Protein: CAWNLDRVSGNTIYF.

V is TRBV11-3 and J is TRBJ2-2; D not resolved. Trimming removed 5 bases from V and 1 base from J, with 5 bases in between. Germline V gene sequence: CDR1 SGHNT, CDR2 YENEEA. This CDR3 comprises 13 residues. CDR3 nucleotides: TGTGCCAGCAGCCCCGGGAACACCGGGGAGCTGTTTTTT. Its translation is CASSPGNTGELFF.

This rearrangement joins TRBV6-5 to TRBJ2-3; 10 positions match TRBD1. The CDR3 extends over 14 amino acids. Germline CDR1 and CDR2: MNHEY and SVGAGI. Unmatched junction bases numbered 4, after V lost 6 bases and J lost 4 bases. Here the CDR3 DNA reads TGTGCCAGCAGCTTCGGACAGGGGGCAGATACGCAGTATTTT. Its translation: CASSFGQGADTQYF.

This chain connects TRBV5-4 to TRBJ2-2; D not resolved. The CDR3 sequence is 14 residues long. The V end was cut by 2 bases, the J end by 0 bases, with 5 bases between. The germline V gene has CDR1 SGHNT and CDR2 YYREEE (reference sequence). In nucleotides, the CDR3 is TGTGCCAGCAGCTTTAGTGCGAACACCGGGGAGCTGTTTTTT. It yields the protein CASSFSANTGELFF. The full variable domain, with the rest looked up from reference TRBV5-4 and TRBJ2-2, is ETGVTQSPTHLIKTRGQQVTLRCSSQSGHNTVSWYQQALGQGPQFIFQYYREEENGRGNFPPRFSGLQFPNYSSELNVNALELDDSALYLCASSFSANTGELFFGEGSRLTVL.

As DNA, the CDR3 is TGTGCCAGCAGCGTAGTGGGGGGCCCCTGGGACGAGCAGTACTTC. Translated, it gives CASSVVGGPWDEQYF. V gene TRBV9 combines with J gene TRBJ2-7; the D call may be TRBD1 or TRBD2 (6 bases each). There are 15 residues in the CDR3. Trimming took 0 bases from V and 5 from J, leaving 15 bases between them. The germline gives CDR1 SGDLS, CDR2 YYNGEE.

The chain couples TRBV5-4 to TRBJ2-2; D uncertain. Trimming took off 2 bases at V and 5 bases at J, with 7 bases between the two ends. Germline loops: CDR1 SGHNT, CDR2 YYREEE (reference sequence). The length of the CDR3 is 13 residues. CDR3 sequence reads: CASSFRTTGELFF. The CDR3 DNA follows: TGTGCCAGCAGCTTCCGAACAACCGGGGAGCTGTTTTTT. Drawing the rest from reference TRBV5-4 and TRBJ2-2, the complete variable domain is ETGVTQSPTHLIKTRGQQVTLRCSSQSGHNTVSWYQQALGQGPQFIFQYYREEENGRGNFPPRFSGLQFPNYSSELNVNALELDDSALYLCASSFRTTGELFFGEGSRLTVL.

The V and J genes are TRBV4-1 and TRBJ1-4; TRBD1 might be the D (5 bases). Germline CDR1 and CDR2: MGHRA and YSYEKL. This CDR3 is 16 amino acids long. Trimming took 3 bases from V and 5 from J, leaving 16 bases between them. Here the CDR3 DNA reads TGCGCCAGCAGCCAGCTCGACAGAGGGGAAAATGAAAAACTGTTTTTT. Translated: CASSQLDRGENEKLFF.

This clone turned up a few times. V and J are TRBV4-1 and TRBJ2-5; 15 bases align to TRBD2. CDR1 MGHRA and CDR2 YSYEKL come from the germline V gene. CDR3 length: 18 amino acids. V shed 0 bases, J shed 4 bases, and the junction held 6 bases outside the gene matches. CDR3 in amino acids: CASSQDRGLAGGRETQYF. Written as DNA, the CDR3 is TGCGCCAGCAGCCAAGATAGGGGACTAGCGGGGGGACGAGAGACCCAGTACTTC.

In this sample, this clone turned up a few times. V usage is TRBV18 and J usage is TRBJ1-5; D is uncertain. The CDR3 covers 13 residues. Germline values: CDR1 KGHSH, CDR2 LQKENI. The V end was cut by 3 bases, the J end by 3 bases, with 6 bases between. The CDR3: CASSPDDNQPQHF. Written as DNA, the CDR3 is TGTGCCAGCTCACCCGACGACAATCAGCCCCAGCATTTT.

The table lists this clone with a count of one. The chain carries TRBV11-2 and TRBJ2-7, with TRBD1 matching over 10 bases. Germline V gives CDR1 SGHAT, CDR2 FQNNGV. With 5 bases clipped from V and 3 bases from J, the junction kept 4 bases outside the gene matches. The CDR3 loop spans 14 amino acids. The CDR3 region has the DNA TGTGCCAGCAGCGAGCGGGACAGGGGCTACGAGCAGTACTTC. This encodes CASSERDRGYEQYF.

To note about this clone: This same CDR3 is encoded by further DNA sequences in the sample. The CDR3 DNA is TGCGCCAGCAGCCTAGACAATGAGCAGTTCTTC. This gives the protein CASSLDNEQFF. The chain recombines TRBV5-1 with TRBJ2-1; D not certain. There are 11 residues in the CDR3. From germline, CDR1 is SGHRS and CDR2 YFSETQ. Trimming removed 4 bases at V and 5 bases at J, with 4 bases between.

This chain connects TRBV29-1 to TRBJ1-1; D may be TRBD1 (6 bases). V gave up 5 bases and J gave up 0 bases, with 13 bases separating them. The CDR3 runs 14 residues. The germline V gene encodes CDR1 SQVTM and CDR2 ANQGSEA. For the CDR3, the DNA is TGCAGCGTTCATACCGGGACATTGAACACTGAAGCTTTCTTT. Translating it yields CSVHTGTLNTEAFF.

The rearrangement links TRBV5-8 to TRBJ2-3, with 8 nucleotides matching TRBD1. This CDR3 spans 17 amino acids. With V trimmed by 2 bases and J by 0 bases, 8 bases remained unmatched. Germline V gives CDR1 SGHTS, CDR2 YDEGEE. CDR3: CASSFQGAKSSTDTQYF. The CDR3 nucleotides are TGTGCCAGCAGCTTTCAGGGGGCGAAGTCTAGCACAGATACGCAGTATTTT.

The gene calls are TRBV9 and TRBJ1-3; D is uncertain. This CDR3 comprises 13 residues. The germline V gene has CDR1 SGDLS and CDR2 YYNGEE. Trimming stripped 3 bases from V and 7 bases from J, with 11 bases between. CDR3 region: CASSADFSNTIYF. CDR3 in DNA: TGTGCCAGCAGCGCGGACTTCTCGAACACCATATATTTT.

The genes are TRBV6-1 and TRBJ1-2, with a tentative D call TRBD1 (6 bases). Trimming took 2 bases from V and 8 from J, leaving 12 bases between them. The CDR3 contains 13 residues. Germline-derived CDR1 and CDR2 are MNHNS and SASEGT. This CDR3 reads CASSESGAVGYTF. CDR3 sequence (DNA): TGTGCCAGCAGTGAATCGGGGGCGGTCGGCTACACCTTC.

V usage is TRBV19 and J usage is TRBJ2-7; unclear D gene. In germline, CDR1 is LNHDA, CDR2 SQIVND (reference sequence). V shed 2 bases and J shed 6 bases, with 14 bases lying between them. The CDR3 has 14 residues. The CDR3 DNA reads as TGTGCCAGTAGTATACGAGTAGTCTCTGCCGAGCAGTACTTC. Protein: CASSIRVVSAEQYF. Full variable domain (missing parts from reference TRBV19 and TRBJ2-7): DGGITQSPKYLFRKEGQNVTLSCEQNLNHDAMYWYRQDPGQGLRLIYYSQIVNDFQKGDIAEGYSVSREKKESFPLTVTSAQKNPTAFYLCASSIRVVSAEQYFGPGTRLTVT.

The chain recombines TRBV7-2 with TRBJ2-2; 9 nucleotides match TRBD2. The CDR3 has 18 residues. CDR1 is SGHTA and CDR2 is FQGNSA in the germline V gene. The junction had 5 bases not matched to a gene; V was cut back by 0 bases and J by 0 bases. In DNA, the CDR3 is TGTGCCAGCAGCTTAGCCCCTCCTAGCGGGACGAACACCGGGGAGCTGTTTTTT. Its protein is CASSLAPPSGTNTGELFF.

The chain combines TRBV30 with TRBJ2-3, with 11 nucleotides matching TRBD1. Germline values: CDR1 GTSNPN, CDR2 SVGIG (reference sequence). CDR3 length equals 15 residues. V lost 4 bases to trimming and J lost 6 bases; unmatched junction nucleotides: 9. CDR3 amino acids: CAWKIFWDRGDTQYF. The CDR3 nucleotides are TGTGCCTGGAAGATTTTTTGGGACAGGGGGGATACGCAGTATTTT.

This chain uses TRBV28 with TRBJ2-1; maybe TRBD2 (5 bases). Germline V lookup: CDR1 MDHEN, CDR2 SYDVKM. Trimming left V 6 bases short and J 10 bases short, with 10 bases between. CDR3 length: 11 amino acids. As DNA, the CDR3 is TGTGCCAGCAGGGGGAGAAGAGAGCAGTTCTTC. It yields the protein CASRGRREQFF.

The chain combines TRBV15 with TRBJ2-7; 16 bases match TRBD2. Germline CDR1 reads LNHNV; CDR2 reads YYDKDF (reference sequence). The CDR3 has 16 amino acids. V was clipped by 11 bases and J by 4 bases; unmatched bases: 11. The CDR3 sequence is CAAGAGTSGRVYEQYF. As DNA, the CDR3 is TGTGCCGCTGGGGCCGGGACTAGCGGGAGGGTTTACGAGCAGTACTTC.